This T cell receptor (beta chain) appears in the sequencing data of a study of memory CD4+ T cells and cytomegalovirus serostatus. Study findings and constraints: Each of approximately 73 CMV-associated TCRbeta sequences occurred in one to five individuals.

The sort gate was single viable CD3+CD4+CD8-CD45RO+ cells for memory CD4+ T cells. Turning to this clone: What it binds is unknown.

Trimming shortened V by 5 bases and J by 6 bases, and 17 bases separated the two germline ends. The CDR3 extends over 15 amino acids. Germline V gives CDR1 LNHDA, CDR2 SQIVND (reference sequence). In the original workflow: After removing out-of-frame reads, approximately 2.2 million distinct TCRbeta sequences remained. Sequencing used immunoSEQ multiplex PCR; TCRdb keeps in-frame clones, though not all of them. V and J calls and clone size are copied from that table; D and trimming were computed from the DNA. The repertoire consists of about 59,000 clones, with around 80% occurring once and the leading ten covering 0.8% to 1.2%.

This chain joins TRBV19 and TRBJ1-5; possible D gene TRBD1, 5 bases. The source material was memory CD4+ T cells from blood. This clonotype was sampled from an adult in good health and CMV-seronegative. The CDR3, as DNA: TGTGCCAGTAGTCTCTACGGGACGTCTCTTCAGCCCCAGCATTTT. Its translation: CASSLYGTSLQPQHF.